This T cell receptor beta chain originates from a study of blood T cell repertoires in COVID-19. Study-level information: From the United States, Italy and Spain came samples of acute and convalescent COVID-19. The analysed material was cDNA or gDNA that came from T cells, B-cell-depleted T cells, or PBMCs.

Measured with immunoSEQ multiplex PCR; TCRdb has only the in-frame clones, and not every one. The sample contains approximately 100,000 clones, around 80% of which appear only once. This CDR3 comprises 13 residues. V was pared by 5 bases and J by 1 base, with 8 bases between. Germline V lookup: CDR1 ENHRY, CDR2 SYGVKD. Sequencing was done on a sample of peripheral blood. This TCR derives from a woman of 80 years or more with active or convalescent COVID-19. The J gene is TRBJ1-1, the V gene TRBV10-3; no clear D gene. CDR3 DNA sequence: TGTGCCATCAGTAAGAGAGCGAACACTGAAGCTTTCTTT. It is translated as CAISKRANTEAFF.